This TCR beta chain was observed in a study of T-cell memory formation after mild COVID-19. Regarding the study as a whole: Later expanders leaned CD4+, whereas day 15 to 85 contracting clones were balanced CD4/CD8. Contracting clones localized mainly to CM and EM when CD4+ and mainly to EMRA when CD8+. Some clones that responded turned up in pre-infection memory, which suggests that cross-reactive memory joined in.

TCRdb reprocessed the 5' RACE reads via MiXCR and lists one record per CDR3 protein. The sample records about 400,000 distinct CDR3 sequences, around a quarter being singletons. Germline V gene data show CDR1 as SGHRS and CDR2 as YFSETQ. The CDR3 has 14 residues. J gave up 1 base and V 6 bases, and 5 bases lay outside the gene matches. As to this clonotype: The antigen remains unidentified.

The TCR was taken from an adult woman who had mild COVID-19 (a few samples of this study predate the infection). Cell type and time point are not known. The sequenced material came from PBMCs or a T cell subset sorted from them (not recorded which). The V and J genes are TRBV5-1 and TRBJ2-3; 7 nucleotides align to TRBD1. In nucleotides, the CDR3 is TGCGCCAGCACCCGGGACAGAGGCACAGATACGCAGTATTTT. Encoded protein: CASTRDRGTDTQYF.